These 7 T cell receptor beta chains came from one sample sequenced in a study of T cell repertoires in cytomegalovirus infection. TCRdb recomputed calls from the reads with MiXCR, one row per CDR3 protein. The sample has around 630,000 distinct CDR3 sequences, 20% to 25% seen once. Material for sequencing was CD8+ T cells from PBMCs. The receptors were gathered from a human donor in good health (CMV status not recorded). Some clones in this sample may be carry-over from other donors' samples.

This clonotype was counted at least ten times. The chain uses TRBV7-3 and TRBJ2-1; TRBD1 might be the D (6 bases). Germline-derived CDR1 and CDR2 are SGHTA and FQGTGA. Trimming cost V 2 bases and J 10 bases, with 12 bases left between them. The CDR3 spans 13 residues. The CDR3 reads CASSLQGPGEQFF. The DNA for the CDR3 is TGTGCCAGCAGCTTACAGGGGCCGGGGGAGCAGTTCTTC.

The chain is built from TRBV5-1 and TRBJ2-5; TRBD1 aligns across 9 bases. The J segment lost 1 base and the V segment lost 5 bases, leaving 6 bases of the junction unmatched. This CDR3 comprises 15 residues. CDR1 SGHRS and CDR2 YFSETQ come from the germline V gene. CDR3 protein: CASRRDRAAQETQYF. CDR3 sequence (DNA): TGCGCCAGCAGACGGGACAGGGCTGCCCAAGAGACCCAGTACTTC.

The chain combines TRBV29-1 with TRBJ1-5; the D is unclear. CDR3 length equals 15 residues. Between the trimmed V and J ends, which lost 4 bases and 2 bases, there was a span of 15 bases. The germline gives CDR1 SQVTM, CDR2 ANQGSEA. The CDR3 loop reads CSVAYYQGGNQPQHF. CDR3 nucleotide sequence: TGCAGCGTTGCCTACTACCAAGGAGGCAATCAGCCCCAGCATTTT.

V usage is TRBV5-4 and J usage is TRBJ2-1, with a possible D match to TRBD1 (6 bases). V was cut by 2 bases and J by 3 bases, with 9 bases left in between. The germline gives CDR1 SGHNT, CDR2 YYREEE (reference sequence). This CDR3 is built from 14 residues. The CDR3 nucleotides are TGTGCCAGCAGCTTACAGGGTTACTACAATGAGCAGTTCTTC. Translated: CASSLQGYYNEQFF.

The chain links TRBV9 to TRBJ2-2, with D perhaps matching TRBD1 (6 bases). CDR3 length: 14 residues. Germline V lookup: CDR1 SGDLS, CDR2 YYNGEE. V lost 1 base, J lost 6 bases, and 10 bases lay in between. The CDR3 DNA sequence: TGTGCCAGCAGCGTACGAAGGACAGCCGGGGAGCTGTTTTTT. Its protein product is CASSVRRTAGELFF.

This clonotype was seen many times. The CDR3 sequence is CASSSHMGPNTGELFF. CDR3 sequence (DNA): TGTGCCAGCAGTTCCCATATGGGGCCGAACACCGGGGAGCTGTTTTTT. The genes are TRBV6-6 and TRBJ2-2; D may be TRBD1 (5 bases). Trimming pared 4 bases from V and 0 bases from J, leaving 12 bases between. Germline V CDR1 and CDR2: MNHNY, SVGAGI (reference sequence). The length of the CDR3 is 16 residues.

The J gene is TRBJ1-1, the V gene TRBV7-2; TRBD1 might be the D (5 bases). Germline V gives CDR1 SGHTA, CDR2 FQGNSA. V gave up 4 bases and J gave up 1 base, with 13 bases separating them. The CDR3 length is 15 residues. Written as DNA, the CDR3 is TGTGCCAGCAGCTATGTGGGGCGTGAGAACACTGAAGCTTTCTTT. Translation gives CASSYVGRENTEAFF.